This entry lists 4 T cell receptor beta chains sequenced from one sample in a study of vaccination and CD4 T cells after COVID-19. Treatment reported: roughly nine-day PBMC culture with coronavirus spike peptide pools or control peptides (ViraFEST assay). According to the study, CD4+ T cells from the unexposed donor were gathered ahead of the COVID-19 pandemic (2011-2018). Cultured CD4+ T cell DNA was sequenced using the Oncomine TCR Beta short-read assay. Using its own MiXCR run on the PCR reads, TCRdb lists one record per CDR3 protein. The sample shows about 9,400 distinct CDR3 sequences, 48% of them seen only once. No antigens are known for them. Sequenced input: CD4+ T cells from blood, cultured in vitro. These receptors originate from a human donor in good health.

The gene calls are TRBV11-3 and TRBJ2-1; a possible D gene is TRBD1 (5 bases). From germline, CDR1 is SGHNT and CDR2 YENEEA. The CDR3 sequence is 15 residues long. Trimming pared 0 bases from V and 4 bases from J, leaving 10 bases between. DNA for the CDR3: TGTGCCAGCAGCTTAGACAGCAAGGGGTACAATGAGCAGTTCTTC. It is translated as CASSLDSKGYNEQFF. Combining the CDR3 with reference TRBV11-3 and TRBJ2-1 gives the whole variable domain EAGVVQSPRYKIIEKKQPVAFWCNPISGHNTLYWYLQNLGQGPELLIRYENEEAVDDSQLPKDRFSAERLKGVDSTLKIQPAELGDSAVYLCASSLDSKGYNEQFFGPGTRLTVL.

The chain recombines TRBV12-3 or TRBV12-4 with TRBJ2-5; 7 bases fit TRBD2. The J segment lost 5 bases and the V segment lost 5 bases, leaving 11 bases of the junction unmatched. The CDR3 spans 15 residues. The CDR3 sequence: CASSPLTGGGETQYF. CDR3 bases: TGTGCCAGCAGTCCCTTGACGGGGGGTGGGGAGACCCAGTACTTC.

This clonotype came up a few times. The CDR3 loop is CASTALAGSYEQYF. CDR3 bases: TGTGCCAGCACGGCCCTAGCGGGCTCCTACGAGCAGTACTTC. The J gene is TRBJ2-7, the V gene TRBV6-1, with TRBD2 identical over 8 bases. Germline CDR1 is MNHNS and CDR2 is SASEGT. The CDR3 loop spans 14 amino acids. V shed 7 bases and J 0 bases; nucleotides not matched to a gene: 5.

V usage is TRBV7-6 and J usage is TRBJ2-1, with 7 nucleotides matching TRBD2. This CDR3 spans 17 amino acids. J lost 1 base, V lost 4 bases, and 10 bases had no gene match. Per germline, CDR1 SGHVS and CDR2 FNYEAQ. CDR3 protein: CASSYGAGDLSYNEQFF. Written as DNA, the CDR3 is TGTGCCAGCAGCTATGGGGCGGGGGACTTATCCTACAATGAGCAGTTCTTC.